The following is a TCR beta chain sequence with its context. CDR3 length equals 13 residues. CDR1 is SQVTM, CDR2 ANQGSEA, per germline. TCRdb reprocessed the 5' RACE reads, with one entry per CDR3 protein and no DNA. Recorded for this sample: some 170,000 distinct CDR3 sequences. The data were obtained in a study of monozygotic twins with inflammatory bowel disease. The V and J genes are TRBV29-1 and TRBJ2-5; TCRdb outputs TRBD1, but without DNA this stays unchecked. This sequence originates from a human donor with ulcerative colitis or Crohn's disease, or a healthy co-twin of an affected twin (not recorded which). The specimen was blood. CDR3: CSVERVRQETQYF.